A selection of T cell receptor beta chains follows, all from one sample in a study of neurological immune-mediated disorders. TCRdb ran MiXCR on the 5' RACE reads and lists one entry per CDR3 protein. The table has about 74,000 distinct CDR3 sequences, around 5% seen once. Sequencing used PBMCs. The receptors shown here come from a man younger than 30 with multiple sclerosis. CDR3s include the opening cysteine and the closing phenylalanine or tryptophan.

>TRBV9|TRBJ2-7
CASSPHYEQYF
>TRBV12-3/TRBV12-4|TRBJ2-1
CASSLNRWNEQFF
>TRBV7-3|TRBJ1-1
CASSLTPPGLNTEAFF
>TRBV20-1|TRBJ2-6
CSARGGSGAKVLTF
>TRBV7-9|TRBJ2-4
CASSLAGGAKNIQYF
>TRBV10-3|TRBJ1-2
CAIGAAVYGYTF
>TRBV12-3/TRBV12-4|TRBJ1-6
CASSFGGSPLNF
>TRBV20-1|TRBJ1-5
CSARVGGANQPQHF
>TRBV7-2|TRBJ1-5
CASSTGLRSNQPQHF
>TRBV4-2|TRBJ2-1
CASSQPLMGSRNEQFF
>TRBV10-3|TRBJ2-1
CAISLRGEQFF
>TRBV24-1|TRBJ2-1
CATSEGQVENEQFF
>TRBV6-1|TRBJ2-7
CASRRAYEQYF
>TRBV5-6|TRBJ2-4
CASSWSLPGAKNIQYF
>TRBV6-2/TRBV6-3|TRBJ1-2
CASSFQLYGYTF
>TRBV7-3|TRBJ1-1
CASSPGQGNTEAFF
>TRBV7-2|TRBJ1-4
CASSQDRVGEKLFF
>TRBV29-1|TRBJ2-1
CSVLAGGNNEQFF
>TRBV9|TRBJ1-6
CASGLGQGDSPLNF
>TRBV2|TRBJ1-5
CASSEGWPQHF
>TRBV20-1|TRBJ2-3
CSATGTSGGAWVDTQYF
>TRBV24-1|TRBJ1-2
CATNPGHSNYGYTF
>TRBV20-1|TRBJ2-3
CSARDTAAITDTQYF
>TRBV25-1|TRBJ1-2
CASPLSYTF
>TRBV19|TRBJ1-1
CASSMGGLNTEAFF